One T cell receptor beta chain is described in this entry. The antigen remains undetermined. This entry is derived from a study of OX40 agonist ivuxolimab in advanced cancers. Whole-study findings and limits: Some patients without response likewise showed low normalized clonal expansion.

This CDR3 contains 14 residues. Germline V CDR1 and CDR2: SGHRS, YFSETQ. Trimming cost V 7 bases and J 2 bases; bases outside gene matches: 8. Measured with immunoSEQ multiplex PCR; TCRdb has only the in-frame clones, and not every one. Among 50,000 to 65,000 clones listed, approximately 84% were seen once. Here the sequenced sample was CD4+ or CD8+ T cells sorted from blood, taken in a trial of the OX40 agonist ivuxolimab. This clonotype originated in an adult with an advanced solid tumor such as melanoma, head and neck, liver or kidney cancer. This sequence joins TRBV5-1 and TRBJ2-5; TRBD1 matches at 7 bases. CDR3 loop: CASAYRDRQETQYF. The CDR3 coding sequence is TGCGCCAGCGCCTACCGGGACAGACAAGAGACCCAGTACTTC.